The 7 T cell receptor beta chains below were found in one sample sequenced in a study of blood T cells in healthy people across ages. A second PCR, run for roughly 7 to 12 cycles, used a sample-barcoded 5' primer plus a J-beta primer mix. TCRdb re-called the 5' RACE reads with MiXCR, one entry per CDR3 protein. The table includes roughly 860,000 distinct CDR3 sequences, 62% detected once. Specimen: blood. The source of these receptors is a man aged 30 to 39 in good health.

The CDR3 nucleotides are TGCAGTGCCCCGGGGACGACTAATAGCAATCAGCCCCAGCATTTT. Its protein is CSAPGTTNSNQPQHF. This sequence joins TRBV20-1 and TRBJ1-5; possible D gene TRBD1, 5 bases. Germline V gene data show CDR1 as DFQATT and CDR2 as SNEGSKA (reference sequence). CDR3 length: 15 amino acids. V lost 6 bases and J 0 bases, leaving 15 bases between the germline ends.

Concerning this clonotype itself: The junction and the germline gene differ at one end; a read error may be behind it. The chain is built from TRBV5-1 and TRBJ1-2, with a possible D match to TRBD1 (6 bases). The CDR3 is made up of 14 amino acids. CDR1 and CDR2 (germline): SGHRS, YFSETQ. As DNA, the CDR3 is TGCGCCGGCAGCGCATCAGGGGACAACTATGGCTACACCTTC. Translating it yields CAGSASGDNYGYTF.

This clonotype is a singleton in its sample. J is TRBJ2-7 and V is TRBV29-1, with 8 bases identical to TRBD2. The ends lost 2 bases at V and 3 bases at J; junction bases unmatched: 6. Germline CDR1 reads SQVTM; CDR2 reads ANQGSEA. CDR3 length equals 14 residues. CDR3 loop: CSVELGLGRYEQYF. CDR3 DNA: TGCAGCGTTGAATTGGGACTAGGGCGCTACGAGCAGTACTTC.

The chain employs TRBV6-2 or TRBV6-3 and TRBJ2-5; 7 nucleotides line up with TRBD1. Germline V gives CDR1 MNHEY, CDR2 SVGEGT. This CDR3 region has 13 residues. The J segment lost 5 bases and the V segment lost 6 bases, leaving 6 bases of the junction unmatched. The CDR3 nucleotides read TGTGCCAGCAGAAACAGGGGTTCGGAGACCCAGTACTTC. It encodes CASRNRGSETQYF.

J is TRBJ2-1 and V is TRBV29-1; weak D call: TRBD2 (6 bases). The V and J ends lost 3 bases and 8 bases respectively, with 14 bases between them. Per germline, CDR1 SQVTM and CDR2 ANQGSEA. This CDR3 is built from 13 residues. DNA for the CDR3: TGCAGCGTTGATGGGACTGCTGCCGATGAGCAGTTCTTC. Translated, it gives CSVDGTAADEQFF.

This clonotype was counted a single time. The chain recombines TRBV20-1 with TRBJ2-1; 8 nucleotides match TRBD1. Trimming at V came to 3 bases and at J to 0 bases, leaving 7 bases not matched to a gene. CDR1 is DFQATT and CDR2 is SNEGSKA in the germline V gene (reference sequence). This CDR3 spans 16 amino acids. The CDR3 spells CSASPGQGYSYNEQFF. The CDR3 nucleotides read TGCAGTGCTAGCCCCGGACAGGGATACTCCTACAATGAGCAGTTCTTC.

The CDR3 coding sequence is TGCAGTGTTTCTAGCGGGGGGGCCGGGAATGAGCAGTTCTTC. This translates into CSVSSGGAGNEQFF. This rearrangement joins TRBV20-1 to TRBJ2-1; TRBD2 agrees at 12 bases. The CDR3 consists of 14 residues. The V gene's germline CDR1 is DFQATT and CDR2 SNEGSKA (reference sequence). V lost 7 bases and J lost 7; bases outside the gene matches: 8.